A selection of T cell receptor beta chains follows, all from one sample in a study of blood T cell repertoires in COVID-19. The data were produced by immunoSEQ multiplex PCR, yet TCRdb's version contains in-frame clones alone and is incomplete. The table lists about 180,000 clones, 88% of them singletons. Sequencing was done on a sample of peripheral blood. The receptors stem from a young woman with acute or convalescent COVID-19. The CDR3 runs from the conserved cysteine through the conserved F or W. The D gene is left open where the match is weak. Size is stated for part of the rows, as once, few or many counts, or as a class when the clone is expanded.

D gene,clone size,J gene,V gene,CDR3 length,CDR3 protein,CDR3 DNA
.,once,TRBJ2-1,TRBV6-5,13,CASRLADRNEQFF,TGTGCCAGCAGATTAGCGGATCGCAATGAGCAGTTCTTC
TRBD1,.,TRBJ1-2,TRBV28,11,CASGDRGGYTF,TGTGCCAGCGGGGACAGGGGTGGCTACACCTTC
TRBD1,once,TRBJ2-7,TRBV7-9,14,CASSPPGQGYEQYF,TGTGCCAGCAGCCCCCCGGGACAGGGTTACGAGCAGTACTTC
.,.,TRBJ2-1,TRBV24-1,12,CATSDLYSEQFF,TGTGCCACCAGTGACCTGTACAGTGAGCAGTTCTTC
.,.,TRBJ2-5,TRBV23-1,14,CASTLRVQQETQYF,TGCGCCAGCACCCTCAGGGTTCAGCAAGAGACCCAGTACTTC
.,.,TRBJ1-1,TRBV5-1,14,CASSFPQGGAQAFF,TGCGCCAGCAGCTTCCCCCAGGGAGGAGCTCAAGCTTTCTTT
.,.,TRBJ2-5,TRBV9,10,CASPRETQYF,TGTGCCAGCCCTAGAGAGACCCAGTACTTC
.,.,TRBJ1-5,TRBV6-5,10,CASNSQPQHF,TGTGCCAGCAACTCTCAGCCCCAGCATTTT
.,once,TRBJ2-7,TRBV6-5,15,CASTALGALDYEQYF,TGTGCCAGCACCGCCCTGGGGGCTCTGGATTACGAGCAGTACTTC
.,.,TRBJ1-4,TRBV12-5,12,CASLSTNEKLFF,TGTGCTAGTCTGTCGACTAATGAAAAACTGTTTTTT
.,.,TRBJ1-1,TRBV5-5,15,CASSFSGGVNTEAFF,TGTGCCAGCAGCTTTTCTGGAGGGGTGAACACTGAAGCTTTCTTT
.,.,TRBJ2-6,TRBV6-6,14,CASRSRDYVRVLTF,TGTGCCAGCAGGAGTCGTGATTACGTTCGCGTCCTGACTTTC
TRBD1,.,TRBJ1-2,TRBV10-3,13,CATHRSTGVGYTF,TGTGCCACCCATCGGTCGACAGGGGTTGGCTACACCTTC
.,.,TRBJ2-1,TRBV7-9,15,CASTLKGISYNEQFF,TGTGCCAGCACCTTAAAGGGGATCTCCTACAATGAGCAGTTCTTC
.,.,TRBJ1-2,TRBV9,13,CASSVEAEEGYTF,TGTGCCAGCAGCGTAGAAGCGGAAGAAGGCTACACCTTC
.,.,TRBJ2-7,TRBV5-1,15,CASSLSMGGTYEQYF,TGCGCCAGCAGCTTGAGTATGGGGGGTACCTACGAGCAGTACTTC
TRBD1,.,TRBJ2-5,TRBV28,14,CASSSTGGLETQYF,TGTGCCAGCAGTTCGACAGGGGGTCTTGAGACCCAGTACTTC
.,.,TRBJ1-5,TRBV3-1/TRBV3-2,12,CASSHPNQPQHF,TGTGCCAGCAGCCACCCGAATCAGCCCCAGCATTTT
TRBD1,.,TRBJ2-5,TRBV30,12,CAWGQVPETQYF,TGTGCCTGGGGACAGGTCCCAGAGACCCAGTACTTC
.,.,TRBJ2-5,TRBV24-1,14,CATSDTGTSETQYF,TGTGCCACCAGTGATACGGGGACTTCAGAGACCCAGTACTTC
.,.,TRBJ2-2,TRBV24-1,15,CATSDSVRNTGELFF,TGTGCCACCAGTGATTCGGTCCGGAACACCGGGGAGCTGTTTTTT
TRBD1,few,TRBJ2-7,TRBV25-1,12,CASARDSYEQYF,TGTGCCAGCGCCCGGGACAGCTACGAGCAGTACTTC
.,.,TRBJ2-2,TRBV6-5,13,CASGRVGGGELFF,TGTGCCAGCGGGAGAGTGGGGGGCGGGGAGCTGTTTTTT
TRBD1,.,TRBJ2-6,TRBV18,15,CASSPRQGITNVLTF,TGTGCCAGCTCACCACGACAGGGCATTACCAACGTCCTGACTTTC
TRBD1,.,TRBJ2-2,TRBV6-5,14,CASMGQGNTGELFF,TGTGCCAGCATGGGACAGGGGAACACCGGGGAGCTGTTTTTT
.,.,TRBJ2-2,TRBV11-2,15,CASTRDRPRGGELFF,TGTGCCAGCACCAGAGACCGACCCCGAGGCGGGGAGCTGTTTTTT
.,.,TRBJ1-5,TRBV29-1,13,CSVEAGRNQPQHF,TGCAGCGTTGAGGCGGGGAGGAATCAGCCCCAGCATTTT
.,.,TRBJ2-1,TRBV6-5,14,CASSPSGTYNEQFF,TGTGCCAGCAGTCCCTCAGGGACTTACAATGAGCAGTTCTTC
.,.,TRBJ2-1,TRBV2,15,CASSERGSPYNEQFF,TGTGCCAGCAGTGAACGGGGATCCCCTTACAATGAGCAGTTCTTC
TRBD2,.,TRBJ2-3,TRBV5-6,15,CASSLVAGVLDTQYF,TGTGCCAGCAGCTTGGTGGCGGGAGTATTAGATACGCAGTATTTT
.,once,TRBJ2-1,TRBV2,13,CASKRGSANEQFF,TGTGCCAGCAAAAGGGGAAGCGCCAATGAGCAGTTCTTC
.,.,TRBJ2-3,TRBV6-5,13,CASSYGLWDTQYF,TGTGCCAGCAGTTACGGCCTTTGGGATACGCAGTATTTT
.,.,TRBJ2-5,TRBV3-1/TRBV3-2,16,CASSQGWGPSKETQYF,TGTGCCAGCAGCCAAGGGTGGGGGCCCAGCAAAGAGACCCAGTACTTC
.,.,TRBJ1-2,TRBV4-1,11,CASSLTGTRIF,TGCGCCAGCAGTCTTACCGGGACACGTATTTTC
TRBD1,.,TRBJ1-2,TRBV28,14,CASSLRTGHYGYTF,TGTGCCAGCAGTTTGAGGACAGGCCACTATGGCTACACCTTC
TRBD2,.,TRBJ2-7,TRBV4-2,16,CASSPLLAGSSYEQYF,TGTGCCAGCAGCCCATTACTAGCGGGTAGCTCCTACGAGCAGTACTTC
.,.,TRBJ2-3,TRBV19,17,CASSYFGSKALVDTQYF,TGTGCCAGTAGTTATTTTGGCAGCAAAGCGTTAGTAGATACGCAGTATTTT
TRBD1,.,TRBJ1-1,TRBV10-1,14,CASSESDRVTEAFF,TGCGCCAGCAGTGAGTCGGACAGGGTCACTGAAGCTTTCTTT
.,.,TRBJ1-3,TRBV15,14,CATSSWSSGNTIYF,TGTGCCACCAGTTCGTGGAGCTCTGGAAACACCATATATTTT
.,.,TRBJ2-7,TRBV5-1,13,CASSLGGTYEQYF,TGCGCCAGCTCTTTAGGGGGAACCTACGAGCAGTACTTC
TRBD1,.,TRBJ2-2,TRBV6-4,16,CASSDRRDRGTGELFF,TGTGCCAGCAGTGACCGGCGGGACAGGGGAACCGGGGAGCTGTTTTTT
.,.,TRBJ2-7,TRBV12-3/TRBV12-4,13,CASSFGSNYEQYF,TGTGCCAGCAGTTTCGGGAGTAACTACGAGCAGTACTTC
.,.,TRBJ1-5,TRBV19,13,CASSGTVGEPQHF,TGTGCCTCCTCGGGTACTGTAGGAGAGCCCCAGCATTTT
TRBD1,few,TRBJ1-4,TRBV28,14,CASSSGQINEKLFF,TGTGCCAGCAGTTCGGGACAGATTAATGAAAAACTGTTTTTT
.,few,TRBJ2-3,TRBV3-1/TRBV3-2,16,CASSPWDLSSTDTQYF,TGTGCCAGCAGCCCGTGGGACTTATCTAGCACAGATACGCAGTATTTT
.,.,TRBJ2-6,TRBV14,16,CASSQAWASGANVLTF,TGTGCCAGCAGCCAAGCGTGGGCCTCTGGGGCCAACGTCCTGACTTTC
TRBD1,few,TRBJ1-3,TRBV11-3,14,CASSSGQGGNTIYF,TGTGCCAGCAGCTCGGGACAGGGAGGAAACACCATATATTTT
TRBD2,few,TRBJ2-5,TRBV2,16,CASSGLAGFLAETQYF,TGTGCCAGCAGCGGACTAGCGGGCTTCTTAGCTGAGACCCAGTACTTC
.,.,TRBJ2-2,TRBV2,14,CASSPREGSGELFF,TGTGCCAGCAGTCCGAGAGAGGGCTCCGGGGAGCTGTTTTTT
.,.,TRBJ1-4,TRBV6-5,14,CASSKDSWGEKLFF,TGTGCCAGCAGCAAAGACAGTTGGGGCGAAAAACTGTTTTTT
.,.,TRBJ2-7,TRBV28,14,CASSLRGNVYEQYF,TGTGCCAGCAGTTTGAGAGGGAACGTCTACGAGCAGTACTTC